A selection of T cell receptor beta chains follows, all from one sample in a study of blood T cell repertoires in COVID-19. The protocol was immunoSEQ multiplex PCR, while the TCRdb copy is restricted to in-frame clones and leaves out a portion. The repertoire holds roughly 290,000 clones, with 90% as singletons. Specimen: peripheral blood. The source of these receptors is a woman in her thirties with COVID-19, enrolled during active disease. Each CDR3 is given with its conserved first and last residue. D genes are given only for firm matches. A clone size is listed for some rows: how often the clone was seen (once, few, many), or a class if it is expanded.

v_gene,abundance,d_gene,j_gene,CDR3aa,CDR3nt
TRBV23-1,NA,NA,TRBJ2-5,CASSPSPGQRETQYF,TGCGCCAGCAGTCCCAGCCCGGGCCAGCGGGAGACCCAGTACTTC
TRBV28,NA,TRBD1,TRBJ2-6,CASRTGGAAGANVLTF,TGTGCCAGCAGGACAGGGGGCGCCGCTGGGGCCAACGTCCTGACTTTC
TRBV5-1,NA,TRBD2,TRBJ2-2,CASSLHAGGSNTGELFF,TGCGCCAGCAGCTTGCACGCGGGAGGGTCGAACACCGGGGAGCTGTTTTTT
TRBV30,NA,NA,TRBJ2-5,CAWNRDYQETQYF,TGTGCCTGGAACCGGGACTACCAAGAGACCCAGTACTTC
TRBV30,NA,NA,TRBJ2-2,CAWARGRGELFF,TGTGCCTGGGCAAGGGGTCGCGGGGAGCTGTTTTTT
TRBV2,once,NA,TRBJ2-7,CASSGTGFYEQYF,TGTGCCAGCAGTGGAACAGGGTTCTACGAGCAGTACTTC
TRBV19,NA,NA,TRBJ1-6,CASSVGTQRNSPLHF,TGTGCCAGTAGTGTCGGGACACAGAGGAATTCACCCCTCCACTTT
TRBV5-1,NA,NA,TRBJ2-3,CASSLGMAGSTDTQYF,TGCGCCAGCAGCTTGGGTATGGCAGGGAGCACAGATACGCAGTATTTT
TRBV27,NA,TRBD2,TRBJ2-5,CASSPGTSGKETQYF,TGTGCCAGCAGTCCGGGGACTAGCGGGAAGGAGACCCAGTACTTC
TRBV7-3,NA,TRBD2,TRBJ2-1,CASSFRLAGVNEQFF,TGTGCCAGCAGCTTTAGGCTAGCGGGAGTCAATGAGCAGTTCTTC
TRBV10-3,NA,NA,TRBJ1-6,CATRRDSRNSPLHF,TGTGCCACCCGCCGGGACTCACGTAATTCACCCCTCCACTTT
TRBV19,NA,NA,TRBJ2-5,CASSGRTAEAQETQYF,TGTGCCAGTAGTGGAAGGACAGCGGAGGCACAAGAGACCCAGTACTTC
TRBV25-1,NA,NA,TRBJ2-3,CASRDQTETINTQYF,TGTGCCAGCAGAGACCAGACAGAAACGATCAATACGCAGTATTTT
TRBV9,NA,NA,TRBJ1-1,CASSVGARHTEAFF,TGTGCCAGCAGCGTAGGGGCCCGTCATACTGAAGCTTTCTTT
TRBV5-4,NA,NA,TRBJ1-5,CASSKQGFGQPQHF,TGTGCCAGCAGCAAACAGGGTTTCGGTCAGCCCCAGCATTTT
TRBV6-1,NA,NA,TRBJ1-1,CASSERPTGTNTEAFF,TGTGCCAGCAGTGAAAGACCCACAGGGACGAACACTGAAGCTTTCTTT
TRBV5-6,NA,TRBD1,TRBJ2-3,CASSYPGTGTDTQYF,TGTGCCAGCAGCTACCCTGGGACAGGGACAGATACGCAGTATTTT
TRBV25-1,NA,NA,TRBJ1-3,CASSVQGGNTIYF,TGTGCCAGCAGTGTACAGGGTGGAAACACCATATATTTT
TRBV6-5,NA,NA,TRBJ1-3,CASSYSIGVAGNTIYF,TGTGCCAGCAGTTACTCGATAGGGGTAGCTGGAAACACCATATATTTT
TRBV30,NA,NA,TRBJ1-2,CAWTDSFSEIYGYTF,TGTGCCTGGACGGACAGTTTCTCGGAGATCTATGGCTACACCTTC
TRBV3-1/TRBV3-2,once,NA,TRBJ2-5,CASSQAEAAVGETQYF,TGTGCCAGCAGCCAAGCAGAAGCGGCGGTCGGAGAGACCCAGTACTTC
TRBV2,NA,NA,TRBJ1-2,CASTWVRDSNYGYTF,TGTGCCAGCACGTGGGTCCGGGACTCAAACTATGGCTACACCTTC